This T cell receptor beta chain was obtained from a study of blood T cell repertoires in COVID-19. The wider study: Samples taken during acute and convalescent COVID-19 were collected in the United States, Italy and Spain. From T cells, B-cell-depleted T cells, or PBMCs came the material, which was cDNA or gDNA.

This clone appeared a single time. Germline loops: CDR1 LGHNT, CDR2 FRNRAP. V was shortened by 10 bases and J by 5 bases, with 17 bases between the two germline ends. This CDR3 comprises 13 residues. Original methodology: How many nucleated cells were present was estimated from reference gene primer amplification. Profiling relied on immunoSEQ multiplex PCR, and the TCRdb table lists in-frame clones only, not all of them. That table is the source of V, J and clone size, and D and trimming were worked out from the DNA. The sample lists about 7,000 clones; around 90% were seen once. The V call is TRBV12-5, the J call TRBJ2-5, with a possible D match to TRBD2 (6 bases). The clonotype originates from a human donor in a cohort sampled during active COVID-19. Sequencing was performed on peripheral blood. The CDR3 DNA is TGTGCTACCCCCCCCGGGGGAGTGGAGACCCAGTACTTC. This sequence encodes CATPPGGVETQYF.